The 9 T cell receptor beta chains reported below all come from one sample, sequenced in a study of vaccination effects on CD4 cells after COVID-19. Sequencing used immunoSEQ multiplex PCR; TCRdb keeps in-frame clones, though not all of them. The data contain 20,000 to 30,000 clones, 77% of them singletons. ViraFEST assay sequencing came after antigen-specific CD4+ T cells were expanded with viral peptide pools. The culture ran for under eleven days, and then CD4+ T cells were isolated. Infection dated between March and December 2020, before the Alpha, Beta and Delta variants reached the United States. No antigens are known for them. The source was CD4+ T cells from PBMCs cultured with HCoV-NL63 spike peptides, collected before COVID-19 vaccination. The receptors were sampled from a human donor who had a prior SARS-CoV-2 infection.

The chain employs TRBV2 and TRBJ1-2; no firm D call. The V gene's germline CDR1 is SNHLY and CDR2 FYNNEI. V shed 9 bases and J shed 3 bases, with 8 bases lying between them. The CDR3 totals 11 residues. The CDR3: CASLQYYGYTF. CDR3 in DNA: TGTGCCAGTCTCCAATACTATGGCTACACCTTC.

The genes are TRBV5-1 and TRBJ1-2; no firm D call. There are 17 residues in the CDR3. Looked up from germline, CDR1 is SGHRS and CDR2 is YFSETQ. The V gene lost 2 bases and the J gene lost 8 bases, with 25 bases spanning the gap. The DNA for the CDR3 is TGCGCCAGCAGCTTCATCGTTTTGGGCCTAGCAACTGGGGGCTACACCTTC. Translating gives CASSFIVLGLATGGYTF.

This chain links TRBV24-1 with TRBJ2-3, with 8 bases lining up with TRBD2. CDR1 is KGHDR, CDR2 SFDVKD, per germline. V lost 1 base to trimming and J lost 1 base; unmatched junction nucleotides: 9. The CDR3 consists of 18 residues. Here the CDR3 DNA reads TGTGCCACCAGTGATTTCCCAGCGGGAGCCTCTGGCACAGATACGCAGTATTTT. This translates into CATSDFPAGASGTDTQYF.

This rearrangement joins TRBV5-1 to TRBJ1-4, with D perhaps matching TRBD1 (5 bases). This CDR3 comprises 14 residues. Trimming cost V 4 bases and J 7 bases, with 14 bases left between them. Germline V gene lookup returns CDR1 SGHRS and CDR2 YFSETQ. The CDR3 loop is CASSVEGSGEKLFF. As DNA, the CDR3 is TGCGCCAGCAGCGTTGAGGGGAGCGGTGAAAAACTGTTTTTT.

This chain links TRBV9 with TRBJ2-3, with D perhaps given as TRBD1 or TRBD2 (5 bases each). The CDR3 sequence is 15 residues long. In germline, CDR1 is SGDLS, CDR2 YYNGEE. V lost 3 bases, J lost 4 bases, and 15 bases lay in between. CDR3 sequence: CASSGRGARPDTQYF. CDR3 DNA sequence: TGTGCCAGCAGCGGCCGAGGGGCCAGACCAGATACGCAGTATTTT.

This chain connects TRBV5-4 to TRBJ2-7; 10 bases agree with TRBD2. Looked up from germline, CDR1 is SGHNT and CDR2 is YYREEE (reference sequence). After removal of 2 bases from V and 5 bases from J, the junction contained 7 bases not matched to a gene. This CDR3 spans 15 amino acids. The CDR3 here is CASSLRLAGVDEQYF. CDR3 DNA sequence: TGTGCCAGCAGCTTACGGCTAGCGGGAGTGGACGAGCAGTACTTC. Supplemented by reference TRBV5-4 and TRBJ2-7, the full variable domain reads ETGVTQSPTHLIKTRGQQVTLRCSSQSGHNTVSWYQQALGQGPQFIFQYYREEENGRGNFPPRFSGLQFPNYSSELNVNALELDDSALYLCASSLRLAGVDEQYFGPGTRLTVT.

The chain recombines TRBV2 with TRBJ2-1, with a tentative D call TRBD2 (6 bases). The CDR3 has 15 amino acids. Trimming removed 5 bases from V and 8 bases from J, with 19 bases in between. The germline gives CDR1 SNHLY, CDR2 FYNNEI. CDR3 coding DNA: TGTGCCAGCAGTACCATCGGAGGGATCTTGGATGAGCAGTTCTTC. Translation: CASSTIGGILDEQFF.

V and J are TRBV30 and TRBJ2-5; tentative D call: TRBD1 (5 bases). Germline CDR1 and CDR2: GTSNPN and SVGIG (reference sequence). V was pared by 0 bases and J by 5 bases, with 10 bases between. The CDR3 spans 13 residues. As DNA, the CDR3 is TGTGCCTGGAGTGTACTGGCAGGGGAGACCCAGTACTTC. Protein sequence: CAWSVLAGETQYF.

This clone appeared a few times. The CDR3 loop is CASSAGTSSTDTQYF. The CDR3, as DNA: TGTGCCAGCAGCGCGGGGACTTCTAGCACAGATACGCAGTATTTT. V and J are TRBV9 and TRBJ2-3, with a tentative D call TRBD2 (6 bases). The CDR3 contains 15 residues. From germline, CDR1 is SGDLS and CDR2 YYNGEE. V was cut by 3 bases and J by 0 bases, with 11 bases left in between.